This is a list of T cell receptor beta chains from one sample in a study of response to subunit inactivated influenza vaccine. MiXCR was run by TCRdb on the RT-PCR reads, yielding one entry per CDR3 protein. This table holds 630,000 or so distinct CDR3 sequences, around 14% found once. Sequencing used PBMCs from blood, obtained 12 days after vaccination. Receptor source: a man in his fifties who received an inactivated influenza vaccine. Each CDR3 is given with its conserved first and last residue. A D gene is named only where the DNA matches it firmly. Some rows mark clone size as missing; the rest say once, few, many or name a class of expanded clone.

TRBV7-9,few,TRBD1,TRBJ1-5,TGTGCCAGCAGCTTAACAGGGGGTACGGGACAGCCCCAGCATTTT,CASSLTGGTGQPQHF
TRBV14,few,TRBD2,TRBJ2-1,TGTGCCAGCAGCCAAGACGCTAGCGGGGGCCCTTTCCTACCCTACAATGAGCAGTTCTTC,CASSQDASGGPFLPYNEQFF
TRBV6-2/TRBV6-3,NA,TRBD2,TRBJ2-3,TGTGCCAGCAGTTTTTCTCTAGCGGTCAGCACAGATACGCAGTATTTT,CASSFSLAVSTDTQYF
TRBV6-2/TRBV6-3,NA,NA,TRBJ2-2,TGTGCCAGCACGAAGCCGGAACCCTCTGGGGAGCTGTTTTTT,CASTKPEPSGELFF
TRBV20-1,NA,TRBD2,TRBJ2-1,TGCAGTGCAGAAATGTTAGGACTAGCGGGAGGTGGGTCCTACAATGAGCAGTTCTTC,CSAEMLGLAGGGSYNEQFF
TRBV20-1,few,NA,TRBJ1-1,TGCAGTGCTAGATTAACAGCGAACACTGAAGCTTTCTTT,CSARLTANTEAFF
TRBV11-3,many,TRBD2,TRBJ2-1,TGTGCCAGCAGTTCTAGGGGCGGGAGTGTTGATGAGCAGTTCTTC,CASSSRGGSVDEQFF
TRBV10-3,few,NA,TRBJ2-1,TGTGCCATCAGGGCGGGGGCGGAACACTACAATGAGCAGTTCTTC,CAIRAGAEHYNEQFF
TRBV7-2,NA,NA,TRBJ2-2,TGTGCCAGCAGCTCTGGCAGACCCACCGGGGAGCTGTTTTTT,CASSSGRPTGELFF
TRBV29-1,NA,TRBD2,TRBJ2-3,TGCAGCACTAAGAGACTAGCGGATACAGATACGCAGTATTTT,CSTKRLADTDTQYF
TRBV9,few,TRBD1,TRBJ2-6,TGTGCCAGCAGCGTGGACAGGGGGCTGGGAGGGGCCAACGTCCTGACTTTC,CASSVDRGLGGANVLTF
TRBV6-1,NA,TRBD2,TRBJ2-3,TGTGCCAGCCATATGACGGCGGGAGAAGATACGCAGTATTTT,CASHMTAGEDTQYF
TRBV20-1,many,TRBD2,TRBJ2-5,TGCAGTGCTAGCGGGACTAGCGGTAAAGAAGAGACCCAGTACTTC,CSASGTSGKEETQYF
TRBV4-1,many,NA,TRBJ2-4,TGCGCCAGCAGCCAAGAAGGGGGACTTGGACGGAACATTCAGTACTTC,CASSQEGGLGRNIQYF
TRBV3-1,few,NA,TRBJ1-2,TGTGCCAGCAGCAGTGGGCAGGGGAAGACCTTC,CASSSGQGKTF
TRBV12-3/TRBV12-4,NA,NA,TRBJ1-5,TGTGCCAGCAGTCCCGGGACACCGCGACAGCCCCAGCATTTT,CASSPGTPRQPQHF
TRBV28,few,NA,TRBJ2-7,TGTGCCAGCAGTTTAACCGGACTCTCCTACGAGCAGTACTTC,CASSLTGLSYEQYF
TRBV7-9,NA,TRBD2,TRBJ2-1,TGTGCCAGCAGCTTAGGTCCGGGAGGAACTAACAATGAGCAGTTCTTC,CASSLGPGGTNNEQFF
TRBV20-1,NA,NA,TRBJ2-7,TGCAGTGCTAGAGTTCTAGCTGACTACGAGCAGTACTTC,CSARVLADYEQYF
TRBV5-1,many,NA,TRBJ2-7,TGCGCCAGCAGCCCACTGGGGGCCTACGAGCAGTACTTC,CASSPLGAYEQYF
TRBV3-1,NA,NA,TRBJ2-1,TGTGCCAGCAGCCAAGACGGTGAGCAGTTCTTC,CASSQDGEQFF
TRBV5-1,NA,TRBD1,TRBJ2-5,TGCGCCAGCAGCTCCGGACAGGGAACAGGCGAGACCCAGTACTTC,CASSSGQGTGETQYF
TRBV7-2,NA,NA,TRBJ2-1,TGTGCCAGCAGCTTAAGGGCAGGGTACGTCAATGAGCAGTTCTTC,CASSLRAGYVNEQFF
TRBV28,NA,TRBD2,TRBJ2-2,TGTGCCAGCAGACTAGCGGTAAACACCGGGGAGCTGTTTTTT,CASRLAVNTGELFF
TRBV12-3/TRBV12-4,NA,TRBD1,TRBJ2-3,TGTGCCAGCAAGGGGGCAAATACGCAGTATTTT,CASKGANTQYF
TRBV18,few,NA,TRBJ2-1,TGTGCCAGCCGCAAAAGTGGGCAAAATTACAATGAGCAGTTCTTC,CASRKSGQNYNEQFF
TRBV5-8,few,NA,TRBJ1-4,TGTGCCAGCAGCCCTCAAGTAGGGTTTGGGGAAAAACTGTTTTTT,CASSPQVGFGEKLFF
TRBV5-1,NA,NA,TRBJ1-4,TGCGCCAGCAGCTTGTCAGGGCGTGCAACTAATGAAAAACTGTTTTTT,CASSLSGRATNEKLFF
TRBV20-1,NA,NA,TRBJ2-7,TGCAGTGCTAAGCTAGTAAGGGGAACCTACGAGCAGTACTTC,CSAKLVRGTYEQYF
TRBV7-2,few,NA,TRBJ2-5,TGTGCCAGCAGCCGGGACATAGGAGAGACCCAGTACTTC,CASSRDIGETQYF
TRBV10-3,few,NA,TRBJ2-2,TGTGCCATCAAGGAGACAACGAACACCGGGGAGCTGTTTTTT,CAIKETTNTGELFF
TRBV6-2/TRBV6-3,NA,NA,TRBJ1-5,TGTGCCAGCACCAAGGGGCAGTATAGCAATCAGCCCCAGCATTTT,CASTKGQYSNQPQHF
TRBV4-2,NA,TRBD1,TRBJ2-2,TGTGCCAGCAGCCAGGGGACAGCGCGGTCCGGGGAGCTGTTTTTT,CASSQGTARSGELFF